Following are 20 T cell receptor beta chains from one sample sequenced in a study of chemoradiotherapy in HPV16-positive cancers. TCRdb's table, derived via immunoSEQ multiplex PCR, lists solely in-frame clones and lacks some. The table lists fewer than 35,000 clones, over 85% of them singletons. The sample was blood, taken from a patient who underwent chemoradiotherapy. These TCRs come from a human donor with HPV-associated anogenital cancer.

This chain uses TRBV4-2 with TRBJ2-2; D possibly matches TRBD1 or TRBD2 (5 bases each). The CDR3 spans 17 residues. Trimming took 3 bases from V and 7 from J, leaving 21 bases between them. Germline CDR1 and CDR2: LGHNA and YNFKEQ. The CDR3 spells CASSHPPGRTSFGELFF. In DNA, the CDR3 is TGTGCCAGCAGCCACCCGCCGGGACGGACCAGTTTCGGGGAGCTGTTTTTT.

This chain joins TRBV6-1 and TRBJ2-3; D is unclear. Germline CDR1 is MNHNS and CDR2 is SASEGT. CDR3 length equals 14 residues. The germline V and J ends were trimmed by 2 bases and 5 bases, with 11 bases remaining between them. The CDR3 bases are TGTGCCAGCAGTGAATCGTGGATGGTAGATACGCAGTATTTT. Protein: CASSESWMVDTQYF.

The V gene is TRBV11-2, the J gene TRBJ2-7, with no clear D. The CDR3 runs 16 residues. V was cut by 5 bases and J by 0 bases, with 17 bases left in between. CDR1 and CDR2 from the germline V gene are SGHAT and FQNNGV. Here the CDR3 reads CASSLSVATTSYEQYF. CDR3 coding DNA: TGTGCCAGCAGCCTGAGTGTTGCTACCACCTCCTACGAGCAGTACTTC.

The chain is built from TRBV7-3 and TRBJ2-1, with 9 bases aligning to TRBD2. This CDR3 contains 15 residues. The V gene's germline CDR1 is SGHTA and CDR2 FQGTGA. Trimming removed 8 bases from V and 9 bases from J; junction bases left unmatched: 14. As DNA, the CDR3 is TGTGCCAGCGGGAATTATAGCGGGGGTAGGGTTGAGCAGTTCTTC. Protein sequence: CASGNYSGGRVEQFF.

The V and J genes are TRBV6-5 and TRBJ2-1; TRBD1 agrees at 7 bases. V was pared by 5 bases and J by 5 bases, with 6 bases of the junction left unmatched. The germline gives CDR1 MNHEY, CDR2 SVGAGI. This CDR3 is 14 amino acids long. CDR3 sequence reads: CASSHRQGDNEQFF. The DNA of the CDR3 is TGTGCCAGCAGTCACAGGCAGGGGGACAATGAGCAGTTCTTC.

This chain connects TRBV28 to TRBJ2-1; 11 bases agree with TRBD1. J was trimmed by 9 bases and V by 6 bases; bases with no gene match: 10. This CDR3 contains 15 residues. Germline CDR1 is MDHEN and CDR2 is SYDVKM. The CDR3 DNA sequence: TGTGCCAGCAGCTACTCGGACAGGGGGCTTGGTGAGCAGTTCTTC. It encodes CASSYSDRGLGEQFF.

This rearrangement joins TRBV28 to TRBJ2-3; TRBD2 agrees at 11 bases. The germline CDR1 and CDR2 sequences are MDHEN and SYDVKM. With 7 bases clipped from V and 4 bases from J, the junction kept 13 bases outside the gene matches. The CDR3 extends over 17 amino acids. Here the CDR3 DNA reads TGTGCCAGCACCAGACTAGCGGGACCCCCCGGTGCAGATACGCAGTATTTT. The encoded protein is CASTRLAGPPGADTQYF.

V usage is TRBV4-3 and J usage is TRBJ2-3; 11 bases align to TRBD2. Germline V lookup: CDR1 LGHNA, CDR2 YSLEER. The CDR3 sequence is 16 residues long. The J segment lost 5 bases and the V segment lost 1 base, leaving 5 bases of the junction unmatched. This chain's CDR3 is CASSQGLAGGGDTQYF. CDR3 nucleotides: TGCGCCAGCAGCCAAGGGCTAGCGGGGGGTGGAGATACGCAGTATTTT.

The V call is TRBV2, the J call TRBJ2-1, with 14 bases lining up with TRBD2. This CDR3 region has 17 residues. Germline CDR1 reads SNHLY; CDR2 reads FYNNEI. V trimming: 6 bases; J trimming: 6 bases; junction bases outside the gene matches: 10. The chain's CDR3 is CASRARLAGGPFNEQFF. CDR3 nucleotide sequence: TGTGCCAGCAGGGCCCGACTAGCGGGGGGGCCATTCAATGAGCAGTTCTTC.

This chain connects TRBV10-2 to TRBJ1-2, with D unresolved. The CDR3 length is 14 residues. Germline values: CDR1 WSHSY, CDR2 SAAADI. The V end was cut by 3 bases, the J end by 3 bases, with 11 bases between. In DNA, the CDR3 is TGCGCCAGCAGTGAACATGTGGGGTACTATGGCTACACCTTC. It codes for CASSEHVGYYGYTF.

This clone was detected once. This chain connects TRBV4-2 to TRBJ2-7; tentative D call: TRBD2 (5 bases). Germline lookup yields CDR1 LGHNA and CDR2 YNFKEQ. The length of the CDR3 is 15 residues. With 0 bases removed from V and 3 bases from J, the gap between germline ends came to 12 bases. The CDR3 nucleotides read TGTGCCAGCAGCCAAGATAGGCTAGCTATCTACGAGCAGTACTTC. The encoded protein is CASSQDRLAIYEQYF.

J is TRBJ1-4 and V is TRBV18; 7 bases are shared with TRBD1. There are 14 residues in the CDR3. Trimming at V came to 3 bases and at J to 7 bases, leaving 5 bases not matched to a gene. Looked up from germline, CDR1 is KGHSH and CDR2 is LQKENI. CDR3: CASSPDRLGEKLFF. DNA of the CDR3: TGTGCCAGCTCACCGGACAGGCTGGGTGAAAAACTGTTTTTT.

The chain is built from TRBV28 and TRBJ1-2; maybe TRBD1 (5 bases). Germline V gene lookup returns CDR1 MDHEN and CDR2 SYDVKM. V shed 2 bases and J shed 6 bases, with 19 bases lying between them. The CDR3 covers 16 residues. The CDR3 protein is CASSLVGGRRVDGYTF. The CDR3 DNA reads as TGTGCCAGCAGTTTAGTCGGGGGTCGCAGGGTCGATGGCTACACCTTC.

The rearrangement uses TRBV7-9 and TRBJ2-1; 10 bases are a match to TRBD1. In germline, CDR1 is SEHNR, CDR2 FQNEAQ (reference sequence). The CDR3 extends over 14 amino acids. Trimming at V came to 5 bases and at J to 9 bases, leaving 7 bases not matched to a gene. In DNA, the CDR3 is TGTGCCAGCAGCCTACGGGACAGGGGTGGTGAGCAGTTCTTC. Residues: CASSLRDRGGEQFF.

In this sample, this clone turned up once. The rearrangement joins TRBV7-3 to TRBJ2-5; 8 bases are a match to TRBD2. With 5 bases clipped from V and 5 bases from J, the junction kept 16 bases outside the gene matches. The CDR3 runs to 17 residues. The germline V gene encodes CDR1 SGHTA and CDR2 FQGTGA. CDR3 in amino acids: CASSPGLAGTTRETQYF. In DNA form, the CDR3 reads TGTGCCAGCAGCCCAGGACTAGCAGGAACTACCAGGGAGACCCAGTACTTC.

This chain uses TRBV5-1 with TRBJ2-1; TRBD2 aligns across 8 bases. Germline CDR1 SGHRS, CDR2 YFSETQ. The CDR3 totals 14 residues. Trimming at V came to 3 bases and at J to 9 bases, leaving 8 bases not matched to a gene. CDR3 nucleotides: TGCGCCAGCAGCTGGGGACTAGAAGGGGGTGAGCAGTTCTTC. This encodes CASSWGLEGGEQFF.

This rearrangement joins TRBV28 to TRBJ1-5; D call uncertain. Germline V CDR1 and CDR2: MDHEN, SYDVKM. Trimming removed 7 bases at V and 1 base at J, with 14 bases between. The CDR3 runs to 15 residues. The CDR3 bases are TGTGCCAGCACTTTGCGAGGTCAAAGCAATCAGCCCCAGCATTTT. Its protein is CASTLRGQSNQPQHF.

This clone occurred once. The chain joins TRBV6-6 to TRBJ1-5; 8 nucleotides align to TRBD1. CDR1 and CDR2 from the germline V gene are MNHNY and SVGAGI (reference sequence). J lost 2 bases, V lost 6 bases, and 9 bases had no gene match. CDR3 length: 16 residues. The CDR3 protein is CASRPETGGGNQPQHF. CDR3 coding DNA: TGTGCCAGCAGACCCGAAACAGGGGGAGGCAATCAGCCCCAGCATTTT.

This sequence joins TRBV27 and TRBJ2-1, with unresolved D. V lost 5 bases and J lost 5, with 10 bases in between. Germline V gene data show CDR1 as MNHEY and CDR2 as SMNVEV (reference sequence). CDR3 length: 13 residues. Here the CDR3 reads CASSLKPDNEQFF. In nucleotides, the CDR3 is TGTGCCAGCAGTCTAAAGCCCGACAATGAGCAGTTCTTC.

The chain joins TRBV9 to TRBJ1-1, with D hard to call. V gave up 4 bases and J gave up 1 base, with 17 bases separating them. There are 16 residues in the CDR3. Germline values: CDR1 SGDLS, CDR2 YYNGEE. This CDR3 reads CASSRSDAVPNTEAFF. The CDR3 DNA reads as TGTGCCAGCAGCAGATCCGACGCCGTCCCGAACACTGAAGCTTTCTTT.